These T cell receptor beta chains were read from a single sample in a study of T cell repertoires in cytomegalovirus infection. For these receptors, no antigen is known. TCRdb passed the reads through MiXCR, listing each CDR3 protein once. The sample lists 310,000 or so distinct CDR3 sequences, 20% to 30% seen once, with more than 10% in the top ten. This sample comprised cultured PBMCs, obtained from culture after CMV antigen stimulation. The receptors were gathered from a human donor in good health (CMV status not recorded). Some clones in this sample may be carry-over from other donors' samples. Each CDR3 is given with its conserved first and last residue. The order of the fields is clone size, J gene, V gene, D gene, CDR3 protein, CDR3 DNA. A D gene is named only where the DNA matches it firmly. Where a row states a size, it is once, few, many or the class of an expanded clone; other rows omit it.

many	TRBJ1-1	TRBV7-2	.	CASSLALDRNTEAFF	TGTGCCAGCAGCTTAGCGCTGGACAGGAACACTGAAGCTTTCTTT
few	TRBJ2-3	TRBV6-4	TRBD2	CASSDGTSGSTDTQYF	TGTGCCAGCAGTGACGGGACTAGCGGGAGCACAGATACGCAGTATTTT
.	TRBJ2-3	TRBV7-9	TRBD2	CASSFLSGRQDTQYF	TGTGCCAGCAGCTTCCTCAGCGGGAGGCAAGATACGCAGTATTTT
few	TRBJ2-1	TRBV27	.	CASSLSRQYNEQFF	TGTGCCAGCAGTTTATCGAGGCAATACAATGAGCAGTTCTTC
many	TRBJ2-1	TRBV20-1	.	CSARILWTESSYNEQFF	TGCAGTGCTAGAATTCTTTGGACCGAAAGCTCCTACAATGAGCAGTTCTTC
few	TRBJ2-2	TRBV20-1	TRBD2	CSASQAGGNTGELFF	TGCAGTGCTAGTCAAGCGGGAGGGAACACCGGGGAGCTGTTTTTT
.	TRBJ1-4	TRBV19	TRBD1	CASTAGGRNEKLFF	TGTGCCAGTACAGCAGGGGGCCGTAATGAAAAACTGTTTTTT
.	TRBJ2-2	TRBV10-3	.	CAISVQLYGTGELFF	TGTGCCATCAGTGTTCAACTCTACGGGACCGGGGAGCTGTTTTTT
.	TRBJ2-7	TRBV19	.	CASSIGQPAYEQYF	TGTGCCAGTAGTATAGGCCAGCCCGCCTACGAGCAGTACTTC
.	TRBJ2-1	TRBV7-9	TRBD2	CASSSPSGGSSYNEQFF	TGTGCCAGCAGCTCCCCTAGCGGCGGGAGCTCCTACAATGAGCAGTTCTTC
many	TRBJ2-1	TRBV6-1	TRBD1	CASSFTGGYNEQFF	TGTGCCAGCAGTTTTACAGGGGGCTACAATGAGCAGTTCTTC
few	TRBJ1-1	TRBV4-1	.	CASSLGDGNTEAFF	TGCGCCAGCAGCCTAGGGGACGGCAACACTGAAGCTTTCTTT
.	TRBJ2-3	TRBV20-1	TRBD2	CSARRTSGFTDTQYF	TGCAGTGCTAGAAGAACTAGCGGGTTCACAGATACGCAGTATTTT